This TCR beta chain was profiled in a study of blood T cell repertoires in COVID-19. Clones were sequenced by immunoSEQ multiplex PCR, and TCRdb holds only the in-frame ones, with some missing. The sample has roughly 250,000 clones, more than 85% seen once. The CDR3 has 14 residues. Germline trimming cut 2 bases from V and 1 base from J; bases unmatched to any gene: 2. Germline loops: CDR1 SGDLS, CDR2 YYNGEE. The receptor was derived from a man aged 40-55 years who had recovered from COVID-19. V and J are TRBV9 and TRBJ2-5, with 7 bases aligning to TRBD2. Sequencing was performed on PBMCs or T cells enriched from blood (not recorded which). The CDR3 nucleotides are TGTGCCAGCAGCGTTCGGGGGGTCCAAGAGACCCAGTACTTC. Translated: CASSVRGVQETQYF.